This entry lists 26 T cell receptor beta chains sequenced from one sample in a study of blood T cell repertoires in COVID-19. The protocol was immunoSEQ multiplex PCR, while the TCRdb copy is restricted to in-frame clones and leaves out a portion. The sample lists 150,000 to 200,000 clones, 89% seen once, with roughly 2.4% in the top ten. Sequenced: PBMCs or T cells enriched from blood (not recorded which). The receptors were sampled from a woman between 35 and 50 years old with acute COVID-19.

CDR3 sequence: CASSGRVWDEQFF. CDR3 nucleotides: TGTGCCAGCAGTGGCAGGGTCTGGGATGAGCAGTTCTTC. The rearrangement joins TRBV27 to TRBJ2-1, with D perhaps TRBD1 (5 bases). There are 13 residues in the CDR3. With 5 bases removed from V and 8 bases from J, the gap between germline ends came to 13 bases. Per the germline V gene, CDR1 is MNHEY and CDR2 is SMNVEV (reference sequence).

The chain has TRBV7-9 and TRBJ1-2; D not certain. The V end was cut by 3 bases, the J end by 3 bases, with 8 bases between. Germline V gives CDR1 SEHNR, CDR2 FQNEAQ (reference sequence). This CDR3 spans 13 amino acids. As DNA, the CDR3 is TGTGCCAGCAGCTTGTTGGAGGACTATGGCTACACCTTC. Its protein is CASSLLEDYGYTF. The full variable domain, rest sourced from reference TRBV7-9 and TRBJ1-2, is DTGVSQNPRHKITKRGQNVTFRCDPISEHNRLYWYRQTLGQGPEFLTYFQNEAQLEKSRLLSDRFSAERPKGSFSTLEIQRTEQGDSAMYLCASSLLEDYGYTFGSGTRLTVV.

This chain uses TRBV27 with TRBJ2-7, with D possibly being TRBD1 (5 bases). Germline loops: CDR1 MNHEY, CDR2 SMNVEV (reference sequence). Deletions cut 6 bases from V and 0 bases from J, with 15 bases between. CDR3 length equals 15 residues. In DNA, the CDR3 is TGTGCCAGCAGCCTCCGGTTTCAGGGCTCCTACGAGCAGTACTTC. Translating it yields CASSLRFQGSYEQYF.

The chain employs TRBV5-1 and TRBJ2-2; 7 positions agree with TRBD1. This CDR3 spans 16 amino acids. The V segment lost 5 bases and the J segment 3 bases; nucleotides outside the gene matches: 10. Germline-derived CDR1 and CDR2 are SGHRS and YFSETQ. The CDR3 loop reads CASSNPRDSYTGELFF. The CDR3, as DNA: TGCGCCAGCAGTAATCCCCGGGACAGTTACACCGGGGAGCTGTTTTTT.

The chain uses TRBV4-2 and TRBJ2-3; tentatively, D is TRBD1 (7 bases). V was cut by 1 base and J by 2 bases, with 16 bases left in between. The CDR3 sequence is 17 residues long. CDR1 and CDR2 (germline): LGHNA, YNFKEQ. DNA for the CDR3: TGTGCCAGCAGCCAAGGGCCTTCAGGGGGGAACACAGATACGCAGTATTTT. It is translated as CASSQGPSGGNTDTQYF.

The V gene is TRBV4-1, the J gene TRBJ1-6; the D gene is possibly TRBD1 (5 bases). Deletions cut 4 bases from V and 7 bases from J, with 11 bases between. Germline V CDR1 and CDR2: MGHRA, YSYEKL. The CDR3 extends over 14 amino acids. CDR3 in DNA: TGCGCCAGCAGCCGGGGACTGGAGAATTCACCCCTCCACTTT. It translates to CASSRGLENSPLHF.

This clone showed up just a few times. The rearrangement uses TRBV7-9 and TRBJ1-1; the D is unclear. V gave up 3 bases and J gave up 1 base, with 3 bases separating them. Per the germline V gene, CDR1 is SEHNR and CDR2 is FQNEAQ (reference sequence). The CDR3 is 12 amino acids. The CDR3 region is CASSFGNTEAFF. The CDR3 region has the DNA TGTGCCAGCAGCTTCGGGAACACTGAAGCTTTCTTT. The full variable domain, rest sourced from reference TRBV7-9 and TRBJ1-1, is DTGVSQNPRHKITKRGQNVTFRCDPISEHNRLYWYRQTLGQGPEFLTYFQNEAQLEKSRLLSDRFSAERPKGSFSTLEIQRTEQGDSAMYLCASSFGNTEAFFGQGTRLTVV.

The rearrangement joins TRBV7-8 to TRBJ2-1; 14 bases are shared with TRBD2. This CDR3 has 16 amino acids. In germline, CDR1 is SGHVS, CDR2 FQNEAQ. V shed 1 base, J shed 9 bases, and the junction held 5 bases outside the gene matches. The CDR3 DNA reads TGTGCCAGCAGCTTAGTGGGACTAGCGGGAGAGAGTGAGCAGTTCTTC. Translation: CASSLVGLAGESEQFF. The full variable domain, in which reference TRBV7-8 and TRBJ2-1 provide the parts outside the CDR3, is GAGVSQSPRYKVAKRGQDVALRCDPISGHVSLFWYQQALGQGPEFLTYFQNEAQLDKSGLPSDRFFAERPEGSVSTLKIQRTQQEDSAVYLCASSLVGLAGESEQFFGPGTRLTVL.

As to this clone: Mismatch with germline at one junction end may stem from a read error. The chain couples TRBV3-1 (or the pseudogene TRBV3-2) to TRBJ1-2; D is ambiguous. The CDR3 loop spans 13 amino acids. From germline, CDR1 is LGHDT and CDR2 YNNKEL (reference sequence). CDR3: CASRQGRAYGYTF. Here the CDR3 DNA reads TGTGCCAGCAGGCAAGGGCGGGCCTATGGCTACACCTTC.

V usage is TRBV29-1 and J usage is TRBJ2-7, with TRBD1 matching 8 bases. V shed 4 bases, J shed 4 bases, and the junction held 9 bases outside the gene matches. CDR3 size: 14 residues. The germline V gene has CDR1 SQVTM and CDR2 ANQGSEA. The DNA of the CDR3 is TGCAGCGTTGCAAAACCGGGACAGGCGTACGAGCAGTACTTC. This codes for CSVAKPGQAYEQYF.

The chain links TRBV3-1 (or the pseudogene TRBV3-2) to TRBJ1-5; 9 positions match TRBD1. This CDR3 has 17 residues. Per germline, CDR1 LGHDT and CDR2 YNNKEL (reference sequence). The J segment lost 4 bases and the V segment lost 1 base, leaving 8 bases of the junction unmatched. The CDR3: CASSQVPTGGLNQPQHF. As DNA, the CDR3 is TGTGCCAGCAGCCAAGTCCCGACAGGGGGGTTAAATCAGCCCCAGCATTTT.

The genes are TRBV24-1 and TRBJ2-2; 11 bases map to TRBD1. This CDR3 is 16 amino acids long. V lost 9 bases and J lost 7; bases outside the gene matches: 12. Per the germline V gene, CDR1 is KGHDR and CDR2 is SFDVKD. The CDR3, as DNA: TGTGCCACCGGTGGACAGGGGGCGATGCGGGTCGGGGAGCTGTTTTTT. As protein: CATGGQGAMRVGELFF.

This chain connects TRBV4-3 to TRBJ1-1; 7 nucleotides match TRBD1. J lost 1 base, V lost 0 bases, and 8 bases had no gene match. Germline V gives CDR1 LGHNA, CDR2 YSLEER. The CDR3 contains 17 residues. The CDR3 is CASSQDTPGQPNTEAFF. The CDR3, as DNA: TGCGCCAGCAGCCAAGATACCCCGGGACAGCCGAACACTGAAGCTTTCTTT.

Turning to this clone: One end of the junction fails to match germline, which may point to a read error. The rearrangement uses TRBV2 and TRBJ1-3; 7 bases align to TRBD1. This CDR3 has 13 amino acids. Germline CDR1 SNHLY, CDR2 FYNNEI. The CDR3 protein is CAGRGGSGNTIYF. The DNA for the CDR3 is TGTGCCGGCAGGGGGGGCTCTGGAAACACCATATATTTT.

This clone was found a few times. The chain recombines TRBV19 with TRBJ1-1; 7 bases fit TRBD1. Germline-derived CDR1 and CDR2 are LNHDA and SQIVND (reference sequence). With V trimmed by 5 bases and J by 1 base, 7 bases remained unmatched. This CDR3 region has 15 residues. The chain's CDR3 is CASSVTGNQNTEAFF. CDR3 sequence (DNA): TGTGCCAGTAGTGTGACAGGGAACCAGAACACTGAAGCTTTCTTT.

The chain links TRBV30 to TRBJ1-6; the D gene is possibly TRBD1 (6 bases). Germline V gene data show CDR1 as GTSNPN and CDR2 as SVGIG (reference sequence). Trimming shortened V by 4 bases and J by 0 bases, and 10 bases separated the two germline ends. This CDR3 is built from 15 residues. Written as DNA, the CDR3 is TGTGCCTGGAAACAGGGTGGCTCCTATAATTCACCCCTCCACTTT. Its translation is CAWKQGGSYNSPLHF.

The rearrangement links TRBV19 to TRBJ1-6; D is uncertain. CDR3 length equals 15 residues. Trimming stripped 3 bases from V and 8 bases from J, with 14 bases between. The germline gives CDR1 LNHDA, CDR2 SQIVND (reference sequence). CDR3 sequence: CASSITAGKDSPLHF. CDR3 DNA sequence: TGTGCCAGTAGTATCACGGCAGGAAAAGATTCACCCCTCCACTTT.

CDR3 DNA sequence: TGTGCCATCAGTGGAGAACGGAACTATGGCTACACCTTC. Translating gives CAISGERNYGYTF. The V gene is TRBV10-3, the J gene TRBJ1-2; D is undetermined. V was trimmed by 4 bases and J by 2 bases, leaving 8 bases between them. The CDR3 has 13 amino acids. Germline V gives CDR1 ENHRY, CDR2 SYGVKD.

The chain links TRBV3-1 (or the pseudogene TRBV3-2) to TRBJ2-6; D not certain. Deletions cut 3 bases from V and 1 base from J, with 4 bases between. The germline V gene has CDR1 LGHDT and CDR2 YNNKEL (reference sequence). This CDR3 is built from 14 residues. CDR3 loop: CASSQTSGANVLTF. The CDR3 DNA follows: TGTGCCAGCAGCCAGACTTCTGGGGCCAACGTCCTGACTTTC.

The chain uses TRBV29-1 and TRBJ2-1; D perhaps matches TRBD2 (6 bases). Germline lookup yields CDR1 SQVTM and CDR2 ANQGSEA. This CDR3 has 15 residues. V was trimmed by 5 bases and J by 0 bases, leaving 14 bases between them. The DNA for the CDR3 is TGCAGCGTTCGCGGGACTGATAGCTCCTACAATGAGCAGTTCTTC. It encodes CSVRGTDSSYNEQFF.

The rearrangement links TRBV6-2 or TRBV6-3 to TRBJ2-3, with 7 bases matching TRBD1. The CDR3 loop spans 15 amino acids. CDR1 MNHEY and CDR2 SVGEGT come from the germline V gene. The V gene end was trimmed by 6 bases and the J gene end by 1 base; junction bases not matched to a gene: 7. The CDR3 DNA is TGTGCCAGCAGCGACACCGGGACAGGCACAGATACGCAGTATTTT. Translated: CASSDTGTGTDTQYF.

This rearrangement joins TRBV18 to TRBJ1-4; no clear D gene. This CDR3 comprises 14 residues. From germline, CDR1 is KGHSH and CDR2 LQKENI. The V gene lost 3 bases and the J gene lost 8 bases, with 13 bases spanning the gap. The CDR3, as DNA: TGTGCCAGCTCACCCCCCGGGGTCAGAGAAAAACTGTTTTTT. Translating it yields CASSPPGVREKLFF.

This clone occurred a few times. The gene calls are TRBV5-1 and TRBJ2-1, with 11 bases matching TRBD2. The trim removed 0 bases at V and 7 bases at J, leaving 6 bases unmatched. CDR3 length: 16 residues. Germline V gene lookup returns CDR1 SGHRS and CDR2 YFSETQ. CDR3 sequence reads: CASSLDTSGGLNEQFF. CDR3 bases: TGCGCCAGCAGCTTGGACACTAGCGGGGGCTTGAATGAGCAGTTCTTC.

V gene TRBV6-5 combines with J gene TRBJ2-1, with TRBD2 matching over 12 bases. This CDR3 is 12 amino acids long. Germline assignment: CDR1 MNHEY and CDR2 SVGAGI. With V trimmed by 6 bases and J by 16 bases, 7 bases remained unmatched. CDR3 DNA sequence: TGTGCCAGCAGACCGCTAGCGGGGGGGTATTTCTTC. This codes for CASRPLAGGYFF.

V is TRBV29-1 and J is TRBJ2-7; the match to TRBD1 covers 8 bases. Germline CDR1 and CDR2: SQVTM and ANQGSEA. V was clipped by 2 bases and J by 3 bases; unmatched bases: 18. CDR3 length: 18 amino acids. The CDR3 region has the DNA TGCAGCGTTGAATCCGCCACCCTCCAGGGGGCTGGCGGCTACGAGCAGTACTTC. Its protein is CSVESATLQGAGGYEQYF.

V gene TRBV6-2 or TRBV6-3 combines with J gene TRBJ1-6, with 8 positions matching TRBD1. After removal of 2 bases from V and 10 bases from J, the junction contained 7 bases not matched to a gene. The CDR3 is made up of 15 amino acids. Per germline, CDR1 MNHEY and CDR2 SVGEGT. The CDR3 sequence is CASSYLGQGGSPLHF. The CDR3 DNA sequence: TGTGCCAGCAGTTACCTCGGACAGGGAGGGTCACCCCTCCACTTT.